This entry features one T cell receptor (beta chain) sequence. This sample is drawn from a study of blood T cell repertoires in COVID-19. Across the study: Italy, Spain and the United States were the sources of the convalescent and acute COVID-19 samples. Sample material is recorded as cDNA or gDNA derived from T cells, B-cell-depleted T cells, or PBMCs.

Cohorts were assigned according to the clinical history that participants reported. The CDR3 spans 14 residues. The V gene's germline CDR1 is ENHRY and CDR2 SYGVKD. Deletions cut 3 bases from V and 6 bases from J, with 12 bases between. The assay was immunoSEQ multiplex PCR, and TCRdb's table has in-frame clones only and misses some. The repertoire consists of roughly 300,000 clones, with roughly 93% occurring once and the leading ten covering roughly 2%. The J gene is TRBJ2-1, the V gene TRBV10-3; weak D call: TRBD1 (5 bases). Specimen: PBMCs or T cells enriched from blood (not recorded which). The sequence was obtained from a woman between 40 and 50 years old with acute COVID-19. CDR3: CAISDPTASNEQFF. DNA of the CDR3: TGTGCCATCAGTGACCCGACAGCTTCCAATGAGCAGTTCTTC.